Below, one T cell receptor (beta chain) is given with its context. This clone has more than one count but fewer than ten. What antigen it recognizes has not been identified. No base quality information exists; no much larger clone differs at one position. The data belong to a study of blood T cell repertoires in COVID-19 (dated by TCRdb to between 2020 and 2021). With respect to the entire study: Samples from collaborators originated in the United States, Italy and Spain and spanned both the acute and convalescent phases of COVID-19. The prospective study material was composed of cDNA or gDNA derived from T cells, B-cell-depleted T cells, or PBMCs. Deeply sampled blood TCRbeta repertoires from subjects exposed to, actively infected with, or recovered from COVID-19 were included in the dataset. The repertoires were made available in a free public database intended to serve as a resource for research on the immune response to SARS-CoV-2. Samples were obtained from the ongoing ImmuneRACE study (first 160 participants) and from roughly 1,300 subjects provided by 6 global collaborators. A de-identified subject ID, COVID-19 status, age in years and sex were almost always included in the sample metadata. Where HLA class I and class II types were available, the types were taken from metadata supplied by the sample provider, not from assay-based typing. Broad study findings and their caveats: Clinical and demographic metadata were provided uncurated, with the amount varying by source and participant.

Each collaborating institution followed its own protocols to collect whole blood in K2EDTA tubes. For TCRbeta analysis, collaborators shipped samples as frozen whole blood, isolated PBMCs, or DNA extracted from either of those sample types. The germline V gene sets CDR1 to MGHRA and CDR2 to YSYEKL. The trim is 0 bases for V and 13 bases for J, with a gap of 12 bases between the germline ends. The CDR3 goes from the cysteine to the phenylalanine over 12 residues. The kept DNA is CDR3 alone, 36 bases in frame from the first base. The immunoSEQ Assay, a bias-controlled multiplex PCR, was used to amplify TCRbeta CDR3 regions from genomic DNA. Concerning the study's data processing: The number of nucleated cells in each sample was estimated from the amplification of reference gene primers within the assay. Sequence reads were collapsed and filtered to measure the absolute abundance of every unique TCRbeta CDR3 rearrangement. For each sample, productive Simpson clonality was calculated by taking the square root of Simpson's diversity index across productive rearrangements. Drawn from immuneACCESS, this table holds only the in-frame rearrangements with V and J called that TCRdb kept. Clones are partly lost; checked studies trace under half to an unresolved V gene and leave the rest unexplained. V, J and clone size were drawn from that table, and D and trimming were deduced from the DNA. The sample has about 100,000 clones on record, more than 90% of them singletons. Of the sample, approximately 5.1% falls within the top ten clones.

Sequencing was done on a sample of peripheral blood. The receptor chain draws on TRBV4-1 and TRBJ1-2; perhaps TRBD1 is the D gene, with 5 bases matching. The clonotype was recovered from a man between 65 and 85 years old with acute or convalescent COVID-19. The DNA sequence follows: TGCGCCAGCAGCCAAGATGGGCAGGGATTCACCTTC. It is translated as CASSQDGQGFTF.